This T cell receptor beta chain was documented in a study of cytomegalovirus exposure and HLA in healthy donors. Study results and caveats: Among TCR beta chains of equal frequency, HLA-associated ones were more clonally expanded in a later analysis.

Vbeta (60) and Jbeta (13) primers were used in the PCR. Produced via immunoSEQ multiplex PCR; TCRdb's table is partial and in-frame only. The data show 150,000 or so clones, around three quarters seen once. A note on this clone: Its matching antigen is unknown.

This CDR3 region has 16 residues. The donors comprised healthy bone marrow donors. Each donor was nominally healthy when sampled (though unrecorded immune exposures were likely). The V call is TRBV1, the J call TRBJ2-2; no DNA check was done on the table's D call, TRBD1. TRBV1 is flagged as a pseudogene. The clonotype originates from a woman aged 35 to 49 in good health and CMV-seronegative. Sequenced material: PBMCs. The CDR3 DNA sequence: TGCACCAGCACCCCTCAAGACAGGGTAAACACCGGGGAGCTGTTTTTT. Amino acid sequence: CTSTPQDRVNTGELFF.